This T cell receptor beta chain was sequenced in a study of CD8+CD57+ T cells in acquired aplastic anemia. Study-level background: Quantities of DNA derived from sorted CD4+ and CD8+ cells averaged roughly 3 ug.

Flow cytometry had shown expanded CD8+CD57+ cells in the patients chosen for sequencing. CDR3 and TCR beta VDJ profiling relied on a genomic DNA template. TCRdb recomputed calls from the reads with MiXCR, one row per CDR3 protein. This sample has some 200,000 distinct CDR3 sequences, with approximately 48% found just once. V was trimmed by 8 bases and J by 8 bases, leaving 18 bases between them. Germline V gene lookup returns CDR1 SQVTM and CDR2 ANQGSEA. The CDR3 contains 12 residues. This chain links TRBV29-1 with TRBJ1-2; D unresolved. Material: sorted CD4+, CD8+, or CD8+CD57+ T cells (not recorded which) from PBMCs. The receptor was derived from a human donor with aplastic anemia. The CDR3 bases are TGCAGCTCAGACGGGAGCCCTAAGGGCTACACCTTC. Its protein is CSSDGSPKGYTF.